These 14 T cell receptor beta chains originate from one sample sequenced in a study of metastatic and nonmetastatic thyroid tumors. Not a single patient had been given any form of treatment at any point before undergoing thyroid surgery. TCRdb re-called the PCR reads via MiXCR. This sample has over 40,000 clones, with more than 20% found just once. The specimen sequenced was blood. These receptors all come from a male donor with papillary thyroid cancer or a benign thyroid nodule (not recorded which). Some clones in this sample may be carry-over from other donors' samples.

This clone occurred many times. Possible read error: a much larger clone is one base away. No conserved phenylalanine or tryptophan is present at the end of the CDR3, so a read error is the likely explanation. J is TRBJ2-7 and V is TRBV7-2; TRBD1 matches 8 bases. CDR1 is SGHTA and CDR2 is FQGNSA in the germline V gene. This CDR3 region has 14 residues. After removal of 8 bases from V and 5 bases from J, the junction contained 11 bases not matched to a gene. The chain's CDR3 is CASAAGQAPHEQYL. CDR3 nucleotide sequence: TGTGCCAGCGCCGCGGGACAGGCCCCCCACGAGCAGTACCTC.

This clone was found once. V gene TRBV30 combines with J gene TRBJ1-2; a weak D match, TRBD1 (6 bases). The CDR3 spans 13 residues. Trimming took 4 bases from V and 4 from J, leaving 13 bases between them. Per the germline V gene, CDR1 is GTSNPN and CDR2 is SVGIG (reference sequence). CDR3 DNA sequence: TGTGCCTGGACCGGGGGCGGGGGCTATGGCTACACCTTC. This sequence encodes CAWTGGGGYGYTF. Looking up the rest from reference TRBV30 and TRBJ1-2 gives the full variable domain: SQTIHQWPATLVQPVGSPLSLECTVEGTSNPNLYWYRQAAGRGLQLLFYSVGIGQISSEVPQNLSASRPQDRQFILSSKKLLLSDSGFYLCAWTGGGGYGYTFGSGTRLTVV.

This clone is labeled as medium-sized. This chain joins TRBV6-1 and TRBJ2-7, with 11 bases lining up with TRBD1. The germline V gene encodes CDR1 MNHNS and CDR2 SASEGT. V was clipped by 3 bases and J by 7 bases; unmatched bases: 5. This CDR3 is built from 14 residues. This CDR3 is CASSDGQGAEEQYF. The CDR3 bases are TGTGCCAGCAGTGACGGACAGGGGGCAGAAGAGCAGTACTTC.

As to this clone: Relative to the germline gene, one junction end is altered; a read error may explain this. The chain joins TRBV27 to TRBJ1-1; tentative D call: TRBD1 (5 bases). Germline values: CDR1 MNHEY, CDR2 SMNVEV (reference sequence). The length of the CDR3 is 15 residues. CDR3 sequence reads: CASNSAGLLNTEDFF. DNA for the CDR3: TGTGCCAGCAATTCGGCAGGGTTGTTGAACACTGAAGATTTCTTT.

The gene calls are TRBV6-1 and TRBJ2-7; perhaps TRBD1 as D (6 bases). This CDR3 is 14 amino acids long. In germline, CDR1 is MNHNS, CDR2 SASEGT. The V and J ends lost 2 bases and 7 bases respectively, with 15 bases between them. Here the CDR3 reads CASSEPQGLREQYF. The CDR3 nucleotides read TGTGCCAGCAGTGAACCCCAGGGGCTGCGGGAGCAGTACTTC.

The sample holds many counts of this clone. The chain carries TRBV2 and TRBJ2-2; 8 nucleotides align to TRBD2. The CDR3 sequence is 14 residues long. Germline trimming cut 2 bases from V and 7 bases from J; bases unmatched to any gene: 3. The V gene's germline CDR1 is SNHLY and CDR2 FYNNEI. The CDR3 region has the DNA TGTGCCAGCAGTGAAAGCGGGGGTAGCGGGGAGCTGTTTTTT. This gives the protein CASSESGGSGELFF.

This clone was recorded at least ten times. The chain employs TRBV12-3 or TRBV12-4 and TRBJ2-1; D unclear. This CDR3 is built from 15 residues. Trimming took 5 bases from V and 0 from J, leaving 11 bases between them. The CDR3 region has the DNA TGTGCCAGCAGTGTCGACGGGTCCTCCTACAATGAGCAGTTCTTC. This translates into CASSVDGSSYNEQFF.

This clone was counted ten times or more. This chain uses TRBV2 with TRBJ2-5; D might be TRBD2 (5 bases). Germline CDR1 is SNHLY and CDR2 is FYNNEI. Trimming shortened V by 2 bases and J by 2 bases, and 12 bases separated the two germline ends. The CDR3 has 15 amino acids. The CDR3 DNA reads TGTGCCAGCAGTGAATGGAGGAGATCACAAGAGACCCAGTACTTC. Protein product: CASSEWRRSQETQYF.

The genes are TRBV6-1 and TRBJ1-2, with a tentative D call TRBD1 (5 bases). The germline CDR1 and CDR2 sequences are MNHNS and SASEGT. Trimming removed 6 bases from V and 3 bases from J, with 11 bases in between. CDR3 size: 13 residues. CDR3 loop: CASRGEGYYGYTF. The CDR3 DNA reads TGTGCCAGCAGGGGGGAAGGGTACTATGGCTACACCTTC.

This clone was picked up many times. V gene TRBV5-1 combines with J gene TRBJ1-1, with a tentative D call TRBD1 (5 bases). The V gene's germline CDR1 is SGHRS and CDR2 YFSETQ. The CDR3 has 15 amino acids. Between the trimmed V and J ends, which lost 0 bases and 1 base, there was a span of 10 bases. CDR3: CASSLAGAGNTEAFF. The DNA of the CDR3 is TGCGCCAGCAGCTTGGCCGGGGCAGGGAACACTGAAGCTTTCTTT.

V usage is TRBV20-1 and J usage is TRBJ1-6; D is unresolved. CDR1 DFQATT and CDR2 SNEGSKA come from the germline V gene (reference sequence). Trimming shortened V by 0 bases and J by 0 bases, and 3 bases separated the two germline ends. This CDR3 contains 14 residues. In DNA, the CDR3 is TGCAGTGCTAGAGATAGCTCCTATAATTCACCCCTCCACTTT. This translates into CSARDSSYNSPLHF.

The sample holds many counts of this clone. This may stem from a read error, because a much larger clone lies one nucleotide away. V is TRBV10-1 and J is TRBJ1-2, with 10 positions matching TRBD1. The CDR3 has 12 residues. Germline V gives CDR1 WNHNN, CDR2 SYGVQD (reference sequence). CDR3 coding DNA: TGCGCCAGCATAGCGACAGGGGGCAGTGCCCTCTTC. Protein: CASIATGGSALF.

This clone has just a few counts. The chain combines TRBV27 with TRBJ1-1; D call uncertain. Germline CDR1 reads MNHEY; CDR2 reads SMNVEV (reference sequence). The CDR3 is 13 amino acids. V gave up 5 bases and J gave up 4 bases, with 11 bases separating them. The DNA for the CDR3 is TGTGCCAGCAGTATTGCGATGGGCACTGAAGCTTTCTTT. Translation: CASSIAMGTEAFF.

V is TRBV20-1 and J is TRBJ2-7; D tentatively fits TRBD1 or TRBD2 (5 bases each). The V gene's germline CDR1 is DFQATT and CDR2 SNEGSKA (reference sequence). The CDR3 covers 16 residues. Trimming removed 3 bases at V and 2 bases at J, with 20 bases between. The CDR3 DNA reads TGCAGTGCTAGGGGACCGGGCCGGCTAAATCCCTACGAGCAGTACTTC. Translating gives CSARGPGRLNPYEQYF.